This T cell receptor delta chain was identified during a study of γδ T cells in repeated Plasmodium falciparum infection. Study summary: Over about 640 days, donors received four mosquito-bite P. falciparum NF54 infections. General study results and limits: Malian donors came from one small rural village, predominantly one ethnic group. Vgamma9/Vdelta2+ repertoires stayed stably polyclonal over time and infection.

A note on this clone: Its target is not known. TCRdb lists the protein of a much larger clone for this DNA, which differs at residue 21, so this is likely a read error; the protein given here is translated from the DNA itself.

TCRdb re-processed the multiplex PCR reads using CATT. The sample lists 55,000 to 70,000 delta-chain clones, around 1.7% occurring once. Gammadelta T cells were flow-sorted from PBMC into Vgamma9/Vdelta2+ and Vdelta2-negative populations for bulk analysis. The V end lost 0 bases, the J end lost 1 base, and 48 bases lay between the germline ends. Germline V lookup: CDR1 TSWWSYY, CDR2 QGS. This CDR3 spans 28 amino acids. The chain links TRDV1 to TRDJ1; TRDD3 is a possible D gene (9 bases). Sequencing was performed on gamma-delta T cells from blood. The receptor was isolated from a pool of human donors (malaria-infected and uninfected, not separated). CDR3 amino acids: CALGELGGRVFFRASYELGDSRTDKLIF. DNA for the CDR3: TGTGCTCTTGGGGAACTAGGGGGTCGGGTCTTCTTTCGGGCTTCCTACGAGCTGGGGGATTCTCGCACCGATAAACTCATCTTT.